This record looks at one TCR beta chain sequence and its context. As processed by the authors: By means of reference gene primer amplification, nucleated cell counts were estimated. Clones were sequenced by immunoSEQ multiplex PCR, and TCRdb holds only the in-frame ones, with some missing. V, J and clone size reflect that table, while D and trimming were determined from the DNA. Among about 100,000 clones listed, 85% to 95% were seen once. The sample comes from a study of blood T cell repertoires in COVID-19. Whole-study context: Whether acute or convalescent, the COVID-19 samples came from the United States, Italy and Spain. PBMCs, B-cell-depleted T cells, or T cells were the source of the cDNA or gDNA that made up the material.

The CDR3 runs 12 residues. The V gene's germline CDR1 is SQVTM and CDR2 ANQGSEA. The V and J ends lost 7 bases and 0 bases respectively, with 9 bases between them. The sample consisted of peripheral blood. The TCR sequence derives from a man aged 45-65 years with active COVID-19. This sequence joins TRBV29-1 and TRBJ1-2; no definite D call. Written as DNA, the CDR3 is TGCAGCGAGGAGGACTCTAACTATGGCTACACCTTC. Its protein product is CSEEDSNYGYTF.